A selection of T cell receptor beta chains follows, all from one sample in a study of shared clonotypes between healthy human individuals. The repertoire was sequenced with immunoSEQ multiplex PCR; TCRdb's copy has only in-frame clones and lacks some. The data contain about 87,000 clones, approximately 51% of them seen just once; the ten biggest clones take up approximately 16%. Sequencing was performed on PBMCs. The source is a woman aged 35 to 49 in good health. Some clones in this sample may be carry-over from other donors' samples. Each CDR3 is given with its conserved first and last residue. The D gene is left open where the match is weak. Some rows mark clone size as missing; the rest say once, few, many or name a class of expanded clone.

d_gene	v_gene	len	j_gene	abundance	CDR3aa	CDR3nt
TRBD1	TRBV5-1	14	TRBJ1-4	many	CASSLGTGLEKLFF	TGCGCCAGCAGCTTGGGGACAGGTCTTGAAAAACTGTTTTTT
-	TRBV15	15	TRBJ1-5	few	CATSSRGGDNQPQHF	TGTGCCACCAGCAGCCGAGGGGGTGACAATCAGCCCCAGCATTTT
TRBD1	TRBV11-1	14	TRBJ2-7	-	CASSPRDRVVEQYF	TGTGCCAGCAGCCCCCGGGACAGGGTTGTCGAGCAGTACTTC
-	TRBV29-1	13	TRBJ1-2	-	CSVRQAPNYGYTF	TGCAGCGTCCGACAGGCTCCTAACTATGGCTACACCTTC
-	TRBV6-1	15	TRBJ2-7	-	CASSPRLDPPYEQYF	TGTGCCAGCAGTCCCCGACTAGATCCGCCCTACGAGCAGTACTTC
TRBD1	TRBV30	13	TRBJ1-6	-	CAWEQGYNSPLHF	TGTGCCTGGGAACAGGGGTATAATTCACCCCTCCACTTT
-	TRBV28	14	TRBJ1-5	few	CASTPTSGHQPQHF	TGTGCCAGCACTCCCACCAGCGGGCATCAGCCCCAGCATTTT
TRBD1	TRBV7-9	19	TRBJ2-2	-	CASSPVLGQEITNTGELFF	TGTGCCAGCAGCCCAGTCCTCGGACAGGAAATAACGAACACCGGGGAGCTGTTTTTT
TRBD1	TRBV7-2	15	TRBJ2-3	few	CASSPDRVRADTQYF	TGTGCCAGCAGCCCGGACAGGGTGAGGGCAGATACGCAGTATTTT
-	TRBV2	13	TRBJ1-5	few	CASSGDLDQPQHF	TGTGCCAGCAGCGGGGACCTCGATCAGCCCCAGCATTTT
-	TRBV29-1	13	TRBJ1-2	-	CSVGQARLDGYTF	TGCAGCGTTGGCCAGGCCAGGCTGGATGGCTACACCTTC
TRBD2	TRBV25-1	17	TRBJ2-1	few	CASSDASGTTSYNEQFF	TGTGCCAGCAGTGACGCTAGCGGGACTACATCCTACAATGAGCAGTTCTTC
-	TRBV30	11	TRBJ2-5	many	CAWSVDETQYF	TGTGCCTGGAGTGTAGACGAGACCCAGTACTTC
-	TRBV5-7	11	TRBJ2-1	-	CASSLNNEQFF	TGTGCCAGCAGCCTAAACAATGAGCAGTTCTTC
-	TRBV18	11	TRBJ1-4	-	CASSPGTELFF	TGTGCCAGCTCACCTGGGACCGAACTGTTTTTT
-	TRBV7-2	13	TRBJ2-7	-	CASSLVGETEQYF	TGTGCCAGCAGCTTAGTGGGCGAGACCGAGCAGTACTTC
-	TRBV11-1	15	TRBJ2-5	-	CASSLGAGTQETQYF	TGTGCCAGCAGCTTAGGGGCGGGAACTCAAGAGACCCAGTACTTC
TRBD1	TRBV9	15	TRBJ2-7	-	CASSAVGTGGSEQYF	TGTGCCAGCAGCGCCGTCGGGACAGGGGGCAGCGAGCAGTACTTC
-	TRBV19	16	TRBJ2-7	many	CASSTIPTPGSYEQYF	TGTGCCAGTAGTACCATCCCCACGCCGGGCTCCTACGAGCAGTACTTC
-	TRBV7-8	14	TRBJ1-5	-	CASSLGPSNQPQHF	TGTGCCAGCAGCTTAGGCCCGAGCAATCAGCCCCAGCATTTT